This note documents a single T cell receptor beta chain sequence. Its antigen is still unknown. This entry belongs to a study of CD8 T cells in Susac syndrome. This CDR3 region has 12 residues. Trimming took 6 bases from V and 6 from J, leaving 11 bases between them. CDR1 and CDR2 from the germline V gene are DFQATT and SNEGSKA (reference sequence). Study-level findings and limits: TCR sequencing and HLA analysis covered a relatively small number of individuals.

After extraction with the RNeasy kit, about 0.5 to 1 ug of the RNA was reverse transcribed using random hexamers. A multiplex approach, immunoSEQ multiplex PCR, amplified TCR beta CDR3 across 54 Vbeta and 13 Jbeta. MiXCR, applied by TCRdb to the immunoSEQ multiplex PCR reads, yields one record per CDR3 protein. The sample records under 200,000 distinct CDR3 sequences, roughly 95% being singletons. This receptor was taken from a human donor with multiple sclerosis. Material: CD8+ T cells from PBMCs. The rearrangement uses TRBV20-1 and TRBJ1-4; no clear D gene. CDR3 in DNA: TGCAGTGCCCCGAGTTTGGATGAAAAACTGTTTTTT. As protein: CSAPSLDEKLFF.